This is a list of T cell receptor beta chains from one sample in a study of cytomegalovirus exposure and HLA in healthy donors. Assay: immunoSEQ multiplex PCR; the TCRdb copy retains only in-frame clones and omits some. The sample has just under 95,000 clones, roughly 80% seen once. Material for sequencing was PBMCs. These receptors originate from a man over 45 in good health and CMV-seropositive. Both conserved end residues are part of each CDR3. D genes are given only for firm matches. For some rows the clone size is stated as once, few or many, or as a class when expanded; others skip it.

cdr3_nt | cdr3_aa | d_call | j_call | clone_size | v_call
TGCGCCAGCAGCCAAGCGAGAGGGTCAATCACTGAAGCTTTCTTT | CASSQARGSITEAFF | NA | TRBJ1-1 | NA | TRBV4-3
TGTGCCAGCAGCTTATGGGCGTCGAACTCTGGAAACACCATATATTTT | CASSLWASNSGNTIYF | NA | TRBJ1-3 | NA | TRBV7-8
TGTGCCAGCAGTGACATGGGGCTAAGCACAGATACGCAGTATTTT | CASSDMGLSTDTQYF | NA | TRBJ2-3 | NA | TRBV6-4
TGTGCCACCAGCAGAGATAGAGGAACAGGCACTGAAGCTTTCTTT | CATSRDRGTGTEAFF | NA | TRBJ1-1 | once | TRBV15
TGCAGCGCTTGGACAGGGCTCACCTATGGCTACCCCTTC | CSAWTGLTYGYPF | TRBD1 | TRBJ1-2 | once | TRBV29-1
TGTGCCAGCAGCTTTTATGAGGACACCTCCTACGAGCAGTACTTC | CASSFYEDTSYEQYF | NA | TRBJ2-7 | NA | TRBV11-2
TGTGCCAGCAGTTTGAGCGGGGGGGCCATCTACGAGCAGTACTTC | CASSLSGGAIYEQYF | TRBD2 | TRBJ2-7 | NA | TRBV27
TGCGCCAGCAGTGGAGGGGGCGGGATGAACACTGAAGCTTTCTTT | CASSGGGGMNTEAFF | TRBD1 | TRBJ1-1 | once | TRBV4-1
TGTGCCAGAAGATGTACCCCCGGGACTCGGGCAACAACCGGGGAGCTGTTTTTT | CARRCTPGTRATTGELFF | NA | TRBJ2-2 | NA | TRBV5-3
TGCGCCAGCAGCCAAGATAGGAACCCCCCGAGGAACGAGCAGTACTTC | CASSQDRNPPRNEQYF | NA | TRBJ2-7 | NA | TRBV4-1
TGTGCCACCAGCAGAGACAGGAGCCTAGCGTTGGGAACCTACGAGCAGTACTTC | CATSRDRSLALGTYEQYF | NA | TRBJ2-7 | NA | TRBV15
TGTGCCAGCAGCCAACGCGTAGGAGAAGGAGAGACCCAGTACTTC | CASSQRVGEGETQYF | NA | TRBJ2-5 | NA | TRBV4-2
TGTGCCAGCAGCCCTCACAGGGGCCAAGAGACCCAGTACTTC | CASSPHRGQETQYF | TRBD1 | TRBJ2-5 | NA | TRBV7-6
TGTGCCAGTTCGCAGGGACTTAATCAGCCCCAGCATTTT | CASSQGLNQPQHF | NA | TRBJ1-5 | NA | TRBV6-4
TGTGCCATACGCACAGGGGGCCGGACCGGGGAGCTGTTTTTT | CAIRTGGRTGELFF | TRBD1 | TRBJ2-2 | NA | TRBV10-3
TGTGCCAGCAGTGCGGGGTACTTCTACGAGCAGTACTTC | CASSAGYFYEQYF | NA | TRBJ2-7 | NA | TRBV6-1
TGTGCCACCAGCAGAGATCCTCAGGGGGGAGACGAAAAACTGTTTTTT | CATSRDPQGGDEKLFF | TRBD1 | TRBJ1-4 | NA | TRBV15
TGTGCCAGCAGCCCAGACAGGGCGTCCTACGAGCAGTACTTC | CASSPDRASYEQYF | TRBD1 | TRBJ2-7 | NA | TRBV7-2
TGTGCCAGCAGCTTAGCGTCGCAGATCAATCAGCCCCAGCATTTT | CASSLASQINQPQHF | NA | TRBJ1-5 | NA | TRBV7-2
TGTGCCAGCAGTCCCGGGGTGCCCCAGGTGAACACTGAAGCTTTCTTT | CASSPGVPQVNTEAFF | NA | TRBJ1-1 | NA | TRBV7-2
TGTGCCAGCAGTGAGCACGGGGCGGGGACTGAAGCTTTCTTT | CASSEHGAGTEAFF | NA | TRBJ1-1 | NA | TRBV6-1
TGTGCCAGCCGGAAGCAGGCCAACACTGAAGCTTTCTTT | CASRKQANTEAFF | NA | TRBJ1-1 | NA | TRBV28
TGTGCCAGCAGCTTAACGGGCGGGGGGCGGGAAGAGACCCAGTACTTC | CASSLTGGGREETQYF | TRBD2 | TRBJ2-5 | NA | TRBV7-2
TGTGCCTGGAGTTCCACCGGGACAGCCAATTCACCCCTCCACTTT | CAWSSTGTANSPLHF | TRBD1 | TRBJ1-6 | NA | TRBV30
TGTGCCAGCAGCGCCCGACTAGCGGGGGGTAGGGATGAGCAGTTCTTC | CASSARLAGGRDEQFF | TRBD2 | TRBJ2-1 | NA | TRBV13
TGTGCCAGCAGTACCCCGACAGGAAGATACGAGCAGTACTTC | CASSTPTGRYEQYF | NA | TRBJ2-7 | NA | TRBV27
TGTGCCTGGAGGGGACTAGGGGGGGAAAATACGCAGTATTTT | CAWRGLGGENTQYF | TRBD2 | TRBJ2-3 | NA | TRBV30